These 19 T cell receptor beta chains were sequenced from one sample in a study of naive and memory T cell subsets. Both TRBC1 and TRBC2 were covered by a beta constant-region primer of two equimolar oligonucleotides. TCRdb analysed the UMI-ligation and nested PCR reads with MiXCR anew, one entry per CDR3 protein. The sample includes fewer than 7,000 distinct CDR3 sequences, more than 6.5% of them seen just once. The sequenced sample consisted of effector memory CD8+ T cells from blood. Subset given: effector memory, CD45RA- CD27-. The receptors were sampled from a human donor in good health.

This clonotype is medium-sized. The chain recombines TRBV7-9 with TRBJ2-1; TRBD2 aligns across 9 bases. This CDR3 comprises 13 residues. J was trimmed by 5 bases and V by 10 bases; bases with no gene match: 6. The germline V gene encodes CDR1 SEHNR and CDR2 FQNEAQ (reference sequence). The CDR3 nucleotides are TGTGCCACCGCGGGGGGGCCACACAATGAGCAGTTCTTC. This sequence encodes CATAGGPHNEQFF.

This clonotype was seen repeatedly, ten times or more. The chain combines TRBV6-2 or TRBV6-3 with TRBJ2-1; 7 bases are shared with TRBD1. The CDR3 has 13 residues. Per germline, CDR1 MNHEY and CDR2 SVGEGT. The V and J ends lost 6 bases and 6 bases, in that order; junction bases with no gene match: 5. The CDR3 loop reads CASSTGDPNEQFF. The CDR3 DNA follows: TGTGCCAGCAGCACAGGGGATCCCAATGAGCAGTTCTTC.

Comments on this clonotype: A much larger clone lies one base from this, so it may be a read error. The chain has TRBV20-1 and TRBJ2-1; D is possibly TRBD2 (5 bases). The germline V gene encodes CDR1 DFQATT and CDR2 SNEGSKA (reference sequence). The CDR3 is made up of 15 amino acids. The CDR3 DNA is TGCAGTGCTGCGGCGGGCCTCAGCTCCTACGATGAGCAGTTCTTC. It codes for CSAAAGLSSYDEQFF.

This clonotype was recorded at least ten times. The rearrangement joins TRBV6-4 to TRBJ2-1; 8 positions match TRBD1. V shed 2 bases, J shed 6 bases, and the junction held 3 bases outside the gene matches. CDR3 length equals 14 residues. Germline CDR1 is MRHNA and CDR2 is SNTAGT. The CDR3 loop is CASSDTQGGNEQFF. The CDR3 region has the DNA TGTGCCAGCAGTGACACACAGGGGGGCAATGAGCAGTTCTTC.

This clonotype was detected a few times. CDR3: CASSSQAGSAVKDFRSYNEQFF. CDR3 DNA sequence: TGTGCCAGCAGCTCCCAAGCCGGCAGTGCCGTTAAGGATTTTCGCTCCTACAATGAGCAGTTCTTC. The V and J genes are TRBV7-9 and TRBJ2-1; D ambiguous. Germline CDR1 is SEHNR and CDR2 is FQNEAQ (reference sequence). V lost 4 bases to trimming and J lost 0 bases, with 31 bases between them. CDR3 size: 22 residues.

This clonotype was seen many times. This chain links TRBV4-2 with TRBJ1-4, with 9 bases fitting TRBD1. V was clipped by 0 bases and J by 5 bases; unmatched bases: 10. Germline CDR1 LGHNA, CDR2 YNFKEQ. The CDR3 consists of 18 residues. This CDR3 is CASSQDLVLTGGNEKLFF. CDR3 coding DNA: TGTGCCAGCAGCCAAGATCTAGTATTGACAGGGGGAAATGAAAAACTGTTTTTT.

This clonotype was detected a few times. The V and J genes are TRBV30 and TRBJ2-7; D tentatively fits TRBD1 or TRBD2 (5 bases each). This CDR3 has 14 amino acids. From germline, CDR1 is GTSNPN and CDR2 SVGIG (reference sequence). Trimming removed 2 bases at V and 5 bases at J, with 16 bases between. The DNA of the CDR3 is TGTGCCTGGAGTACCACCGGGACCCACCACGAGCAGTACTTC. Its translation is CAWSTTGTHHEQYF.

A word on this clonotype: A junction boundary mismatches the germline segment, possibly from a read error. The gene calls are TRBV4-3 and TRBJ1-2; D is unclear. Germline loops: CDR1 LGHNA, CDR2 YSLEER. The CDR3 covers 12 residues. CDR3 loop: CASSQGSDDPPF. DNA of the CDR3: TGCGCCAGCAGCCAAGGGAGTGATGACCCACCCTTC.

This clonotype was seen a handful of times. The chain combines TRBV25-1 with TRBJ2-5, with a tentative D call TRBD2 (5 bases). Per germline, CDR1 MGHDK and CDR2 SYGVNS. Between the trimmed V and J ends, which lost 3 bases and 3 bases, there was a span of 14 bases. The CDR3 is made up of 15 amino acids. DNA of the CDR3: TGTGCCAGCAGTGAGTCAACCAGCGGAGAAGAGACCCAGTACTTC. This translates into CASSESTSGEETQYF. The whole variable domain, remainder taken from reference TRBV25-1 and TRBJ2-5, is EADIYQTPRYLVIGTGKKITLECSQTMGHDKMYWYQQDPGMELHLIHYSYGVNSTEKGDLSSESTVSRIRTEHFPLTLESARPSHTSQYLCASSESTSGEETQYFGPGTRLLVL.

This clonotype was counted ten times or more. The chain has TRBV15 and TRBJ2-1; no firm D call. The length of the CDR3 is 14 residues. Germline V lookup: CDR1 LNHNV, CDR2 YYDKDF (reference sequence). Trimming left V 0 bases short and J 6 bases short, with 9 bases between. CDR3 sequence: CATSRDREPNEQFF. CDR3 sequence (DNA): TGTGCCACCAGCAGAGATAGGGAACCCAATGAGCAGTTCTTC.

This clonotype was seen repeatedly, ten times or more. An end of the junction differs from the germline gene, which may be a read error. The chain has TRBV10-2 and TRBJ2-1; D is undetermined. CDR1 and CDR2 from the germline V gene are WSHSY and SAAADI. The CDR3 has 12 amino acids. The CDR3 region is CASRDPYNEQFF. The CDR3 nucleotides are TGCGCCAGCCGTGATCCGTACAATGAGCAGTTCTTC.

This clonotype was counted many times. J is TRBJ2-7 and V is TRBV29-1, with 9 bases fitting TRBD1. The junction had 8 bases not matched to a gene; V was cut back by 0 bases and J by 2 bases. Germline V CDR1 and CDR2: SQVTM, ANQGSEA. The length of the CDR3 is 16 residues. The CDR3 reads CSVEDGRTGETYEQYF. The DNA for the CDR3 is TGCAGCGTTGAAGATGGGCGGACAGGGGAGACCTACGAGCAGTACTTC.

This clonotype was counted between two and nine times. The V and J genes are TRBV4-3 and TRBJ2-1; D not certain. The CDR3 is 14 residues long. Trimming pared 1 base from V and 2 bases from J, leaving 6 bases between. Germline V gives CDR1 LGHNA, CDR2 YSLEER. The DNA for the CDR3 is TGCGCCAGCAGCCAAGGGGGAACCTACAATGAGCAGTTCTTC. The encoded protein is CASSQGGTYNEQFF.

This clonotype was seen ten or more times. Being one base from a much bigger clone, this may be a read error. The V and J genes are TRBV9 and TRBJ2-1; D call uncertain. Germline CDR1 SGDLS, CDR2 YYNGEE. The CDR3 runs 15 residues. With 4 bases removed from V and 5 bases from J, the gap between germline ends came to 16 bases. CDR3 sequence: CASSFSPGRDNEQFF. CDR3 in DNA: TGTGCCAGCAGCTTCAGCCCTGGACGCGACAATGAGCAGTTCTTC.

This clonotype was counted at least ten times. The chain recombines TRBV28 with TRBJ2-1, with 7 nucleotides matching TRBD1. With 8 bases clipped from V and 5 bases from J, the junction kept 9 bases outside the gene matches. In germline, CDR1 is MDHEN, CDR2 SYDVKM. This CDR3 region has 14 residues. The CDR3 DNA sequence: TGTGCCAGCGGACCAGGGGGAAAGAACAATGAGCAGTTCTTC. Its protein is CASGPGGKNNEQFF.

In this sample, this clonotype turned up many times. V usage is TRBV27 and J usage is TRBJ2-2; no definite D call. V dropped 7 bases and J dropped 5 bases, with 8 bases sitting between them. The CDR3 is 12 amino acids. Germline CDR1 reads MNHEY; CDR2 reads SMNVEV (reference sequence). In DNA form, the CDR3 reads TGTGCCAGCAATGGACGGACCGGGGAGCTGTTTTTT. Residues: CASNGRTGELFF.

This clonotype was counted many times. The rearrangement links TRBV29-1 to TRBJ1-1, with TRBD1 matching over 9 bases. The CDR3 consists of 14 residues. CDR1 is SQVTM, CDR2 ANQGSEA, per germline. Losses at the gene ends were 8 bases for V and 8 bases for J; bases not matched to a gene: 15. The CDR3, as DNA: TGCAGCTCGGTCGAGGTTATACAGGGGGCGGAAGCTTTCTTT. This translates into CSSVEVIQGAEAFF.

V gene TRBV6-1 combines with J gene TRBJ1-1; D is undetermined. Germline V gene data show CDR1 as MNHNS and CDR2 as SASEGT. Trimming took off 3 bases at V and 0 bases at J, with 11 bases between the two ends. This CDR3 contains 15 residues. In DNA form, the CDR3 reads TGTGCCAGCAGTGACTTCGATGACATGAACACTGAAGCTTTCTTT. Its translation: CASSDFDDMNTEAFF.

This clonotype was detected a few times. The chain joins TRBV20-1 to TRBJ2-7, with D perhaps given as TRBD1 or TRBD2 (5 bases each). The CDR3 spans 14 residues. V dropped 0 bases and J dropped 3 bases, with 12 bases sitting between them. CDR1 and CDR2 from the germline V gene are DFQATT and SNEGSKA (reference sequence). CDR3 sequence: CSAREGDRDYEQYF. The CDR3 DNA follows: TGCAGTGCTAGAGAAGGGGACCGCGACTACGAGCAGTACTTC.